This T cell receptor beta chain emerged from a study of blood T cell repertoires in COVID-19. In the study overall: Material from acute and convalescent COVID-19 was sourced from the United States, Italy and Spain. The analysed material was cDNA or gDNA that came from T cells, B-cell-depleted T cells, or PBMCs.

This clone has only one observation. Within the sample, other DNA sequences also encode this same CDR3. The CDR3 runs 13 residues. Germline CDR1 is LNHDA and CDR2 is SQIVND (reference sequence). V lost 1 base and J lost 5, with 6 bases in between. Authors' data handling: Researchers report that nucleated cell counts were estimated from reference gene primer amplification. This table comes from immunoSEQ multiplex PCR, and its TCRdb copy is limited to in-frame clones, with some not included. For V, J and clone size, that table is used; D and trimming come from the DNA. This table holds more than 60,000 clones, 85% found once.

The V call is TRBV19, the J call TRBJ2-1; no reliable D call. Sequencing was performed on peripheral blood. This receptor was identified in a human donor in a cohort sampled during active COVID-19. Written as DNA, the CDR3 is TGTGCCAGTAGTATAGGGCAGAACAATGAGCAGTTCTTC. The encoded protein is CASSIGQNNEQFF.